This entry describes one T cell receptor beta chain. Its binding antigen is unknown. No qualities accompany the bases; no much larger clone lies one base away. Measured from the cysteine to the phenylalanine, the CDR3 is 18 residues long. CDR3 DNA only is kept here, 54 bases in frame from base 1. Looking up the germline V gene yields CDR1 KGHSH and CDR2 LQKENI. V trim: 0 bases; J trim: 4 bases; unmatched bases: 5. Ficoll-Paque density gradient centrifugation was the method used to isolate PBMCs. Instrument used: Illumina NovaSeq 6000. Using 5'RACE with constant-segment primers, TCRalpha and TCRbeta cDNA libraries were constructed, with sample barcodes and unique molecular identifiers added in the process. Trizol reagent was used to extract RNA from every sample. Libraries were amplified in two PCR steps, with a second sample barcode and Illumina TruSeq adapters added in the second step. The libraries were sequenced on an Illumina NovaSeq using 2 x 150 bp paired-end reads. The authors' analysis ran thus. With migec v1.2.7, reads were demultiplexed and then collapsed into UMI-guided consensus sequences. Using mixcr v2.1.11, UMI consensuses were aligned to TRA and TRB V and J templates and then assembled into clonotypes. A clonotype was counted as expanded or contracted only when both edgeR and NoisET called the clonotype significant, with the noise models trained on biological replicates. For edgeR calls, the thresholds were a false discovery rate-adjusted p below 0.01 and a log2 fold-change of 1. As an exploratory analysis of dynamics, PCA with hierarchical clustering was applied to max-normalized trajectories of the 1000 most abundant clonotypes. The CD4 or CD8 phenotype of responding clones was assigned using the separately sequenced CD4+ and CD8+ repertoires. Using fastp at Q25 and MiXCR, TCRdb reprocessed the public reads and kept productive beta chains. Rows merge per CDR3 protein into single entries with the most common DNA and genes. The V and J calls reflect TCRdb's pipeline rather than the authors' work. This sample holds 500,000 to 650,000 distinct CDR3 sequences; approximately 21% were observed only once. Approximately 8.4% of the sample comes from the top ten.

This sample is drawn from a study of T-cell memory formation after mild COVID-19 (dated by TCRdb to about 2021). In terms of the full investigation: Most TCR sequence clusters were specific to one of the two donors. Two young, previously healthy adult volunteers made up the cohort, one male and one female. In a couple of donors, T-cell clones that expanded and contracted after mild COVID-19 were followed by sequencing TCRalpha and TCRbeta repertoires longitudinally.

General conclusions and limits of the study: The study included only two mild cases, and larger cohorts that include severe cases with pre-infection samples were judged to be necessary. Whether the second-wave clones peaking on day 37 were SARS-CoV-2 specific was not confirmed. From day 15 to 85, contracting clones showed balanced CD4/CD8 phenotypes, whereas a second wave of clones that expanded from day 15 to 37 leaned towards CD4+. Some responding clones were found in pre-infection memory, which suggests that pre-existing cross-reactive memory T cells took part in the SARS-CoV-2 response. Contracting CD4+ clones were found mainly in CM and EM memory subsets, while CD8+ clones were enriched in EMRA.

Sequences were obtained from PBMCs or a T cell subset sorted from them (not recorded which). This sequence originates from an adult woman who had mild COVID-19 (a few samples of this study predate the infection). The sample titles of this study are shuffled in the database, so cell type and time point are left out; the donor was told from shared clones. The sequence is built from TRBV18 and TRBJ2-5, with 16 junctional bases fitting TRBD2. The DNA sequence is TGTGCCAGCTCACCACCGGGACTAGCGGGAGGGCCGAGAGAGACCCAGTACTTC. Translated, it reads CASSPPGLAGGPRETQYF.